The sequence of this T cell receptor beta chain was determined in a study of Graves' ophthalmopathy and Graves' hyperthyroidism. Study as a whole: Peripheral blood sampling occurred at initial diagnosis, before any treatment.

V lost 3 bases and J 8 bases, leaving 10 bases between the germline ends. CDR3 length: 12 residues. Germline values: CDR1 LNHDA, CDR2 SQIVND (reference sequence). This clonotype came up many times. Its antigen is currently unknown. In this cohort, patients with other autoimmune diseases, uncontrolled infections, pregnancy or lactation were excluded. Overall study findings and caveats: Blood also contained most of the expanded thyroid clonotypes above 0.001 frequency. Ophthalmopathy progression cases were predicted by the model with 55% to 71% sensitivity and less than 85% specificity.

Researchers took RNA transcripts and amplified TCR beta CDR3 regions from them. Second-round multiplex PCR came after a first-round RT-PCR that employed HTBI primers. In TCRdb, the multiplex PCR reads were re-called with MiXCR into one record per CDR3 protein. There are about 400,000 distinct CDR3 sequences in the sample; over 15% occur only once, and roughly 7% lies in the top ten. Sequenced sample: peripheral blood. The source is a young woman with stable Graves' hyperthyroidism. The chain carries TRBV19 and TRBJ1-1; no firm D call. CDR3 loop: CASSISPLEAFF. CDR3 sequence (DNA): TGTGCCAGTAGTATCTCCCCCTTAGAAGCTTTCTTT.